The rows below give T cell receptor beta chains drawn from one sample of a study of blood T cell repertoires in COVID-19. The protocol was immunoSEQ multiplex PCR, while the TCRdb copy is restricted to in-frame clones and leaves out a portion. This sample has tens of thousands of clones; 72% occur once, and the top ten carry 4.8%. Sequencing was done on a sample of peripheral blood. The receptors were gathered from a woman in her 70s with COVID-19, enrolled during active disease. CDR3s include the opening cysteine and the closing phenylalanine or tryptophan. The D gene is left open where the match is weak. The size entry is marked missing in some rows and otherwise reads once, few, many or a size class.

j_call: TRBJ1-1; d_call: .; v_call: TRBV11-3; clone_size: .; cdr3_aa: CASRLGGSAFF; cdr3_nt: TGTGCCAGCAGGTTGGGGGGGAGTGCTTTCTTT
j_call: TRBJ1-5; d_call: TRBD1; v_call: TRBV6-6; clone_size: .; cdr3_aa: CASSYSGGQGIQPQHF; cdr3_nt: TGTGCCAGCAGTTACTCTGGGGGACAGGGGATTCAGCCCCAGCATTTT
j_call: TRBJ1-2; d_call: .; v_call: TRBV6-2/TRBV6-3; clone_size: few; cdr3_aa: CASSYAVANYGYTF; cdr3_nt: TGTGCCAGCAGTTACGCAGTCGCTAACTATGGCTACACCTTC
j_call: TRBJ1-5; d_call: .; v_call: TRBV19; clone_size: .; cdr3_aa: CASSFHATRNQPQHF; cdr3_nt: TGTGCCAGTAGTTTTCACGCGACACGCAATCAGCCCCAGCATTTT
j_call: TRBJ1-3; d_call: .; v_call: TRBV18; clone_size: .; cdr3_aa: CASSRSSGNTIYF; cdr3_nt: TGTGCCAGCTCACGTAGCTCTGGAAACACCATATATTTT
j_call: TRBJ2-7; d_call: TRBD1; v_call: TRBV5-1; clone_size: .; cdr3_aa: CASSPEGQGLGEQYF; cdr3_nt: TGCGCCAGCAGCCCCGAAGGACAGGGTTTGGGTGAGCAGTACTTC
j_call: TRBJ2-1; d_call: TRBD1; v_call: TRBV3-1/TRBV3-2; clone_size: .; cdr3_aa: CASSQSRGLNEQFF; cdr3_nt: TGTGCCAGCAGCCAGTCCAGGGGGCTCAATGAGCAGTTCTTC
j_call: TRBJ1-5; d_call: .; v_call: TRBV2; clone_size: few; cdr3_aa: CASSSFLGEGNQPQHF; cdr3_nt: TGTGCCAGCAGTTCTTTCCTGGGGGAGGGCAATCAGCCCCAGCATTTT
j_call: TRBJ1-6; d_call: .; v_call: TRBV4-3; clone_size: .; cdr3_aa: CASSQEQYNSPLHF; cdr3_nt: TGCGCCAGCAGCCAAGAGCAGTATAATTCACCCCTCCACTTT
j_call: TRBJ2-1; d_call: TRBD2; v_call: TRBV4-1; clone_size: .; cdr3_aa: CASSQEKLQAGGRSYNEQFF; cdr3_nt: TGCGCCAGCAGCCAAGAGAAGCTACAAGCGGGGGGGAGATCGTACAATGAGCAGTTCTTC
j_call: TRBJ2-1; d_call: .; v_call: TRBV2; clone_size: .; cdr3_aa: CASSDTTSEQFF; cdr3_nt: TGTGCCAGCAGTGACACTACGTCCGAGCAGTTCTTC
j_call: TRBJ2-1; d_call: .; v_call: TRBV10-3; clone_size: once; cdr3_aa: CAISAGGEQFF; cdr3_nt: TGTGCCATCAGTGCAGGTGGTGAGCAGTTCTTC
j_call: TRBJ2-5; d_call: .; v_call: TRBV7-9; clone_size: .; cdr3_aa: CASSLASSGTQYF; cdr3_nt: TGTGCCAGCAGCTTAGCCTCCTCCGGGACCCAGTACTTC
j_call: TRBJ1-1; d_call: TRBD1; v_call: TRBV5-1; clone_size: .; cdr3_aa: CASSLNYRGGEAFF; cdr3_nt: TGCGCCAGCAGCTTGAACTACAGGGGGGGCGAAGCTTTCTTT
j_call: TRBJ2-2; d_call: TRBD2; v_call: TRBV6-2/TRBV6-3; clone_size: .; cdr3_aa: CASSYGVSGGTGELFF; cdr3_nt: TGTGCCAGCAGTTATGGTGTTAGCGGGGGCACCGGGGAGCTGTTTTTT
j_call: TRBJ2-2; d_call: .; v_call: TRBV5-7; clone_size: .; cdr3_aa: CASSLTRNTGELFF; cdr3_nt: TGTGCCAGCAGCCTGACGCGGAATACCGGGGAGCTGTTTTTT
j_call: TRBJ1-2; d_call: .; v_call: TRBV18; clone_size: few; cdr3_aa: CASSPSGRGDGYTF; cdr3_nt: TGTGCCAGCTCACCATCGGGCAGGGGAGATGGCTACACCTTC